Presented here are 11 T cell receptor beta chains from one specimen sequenced in a study of human T cells and chemical hapten exposure. TCRdb called the RACE reads again in MiXCR, with one record for every CDR3 protein. The table records about 80,000 distinct CDR3 sequences, 10% to 13% of them present only once. Time point noted: patch test 1, 2 weeks after DPC sensitization. Treatment indicated: therapeutic diphenylcyclopropenone sensitization with weekly scalp DPC. The material sequenced was whole blood, taken in connection with sensitization to the hapten diphenylcyclopropenone (DPC). These receptors were taken from a woman between 50 and 59 years old with alopecia areata. Some clones in this sample may be carry-over from other donors' samples.

This clonotype occurred once. The V and J genes are TRBV11-2 and TRBJ1-1; unclear D gene. CDR1 is SGHAT and CDR2 is FQNNGV in the germline V gene. V was shortened by 5 bases and J by 2 bases, with 9 bases between the two germline ends. The CDR3 is 13 residues long. CDR3 in DNA: TGTGCCAGCAGCCCTGCGGTAAACACTGAAGCTTTCTTT. Translation: CASSPAVNTEAFF. Using reference TRBV11-2 and TRBJ1-1 for the parts outside the CDR3, the full variable domain is EAGVAQSPRYKIIEKRQSVAFWCNPISGHATLYWYQQILGQGPKLLIQFQNNGVVDDSQLPKDRFSAERLKGVDSTLKIQPAKLEDSAVYLCASSPAVNTEAFFGQGTRLTVV.

The sample holds a few counts of this clonotype. The rearrangement joins TRBV7-8 to TRBJ1-1; D possibly corresponds to TRBD1 (6 bases). The CDR3 totals 15 residues. The germline gives CDR1 SGHVS, CDR2 FQNEAQ. Trimming cost V 6 bases and J 1 base, with 15 bases left between them. The CDR3 spells CASRPTRGQNTEAFF. CDR3 coding DNA: TGTGCCAGCAGACCCACCAGGGGACAGAACACTGAAGCTTTCTTT.

The chain combines TRBV7-2 with TRBJ2-1, with no clear D. Between the trimmed V and J ends, which lost 2 bases and 2 bases, there was a span of 10 bases. There are 15 residues in the CDR3. Germline V gene sequence: CDR1 SGHTA, CDR2 FQGNSA. The CDR3 bases are TGTGCCAGCAGCTTAATATGGAACCCCTACAATGAGCAGTTCTTC. Amino acids: CASSLIWNPYNEQFF.

There are a few counts of this clonotype. The chain couples TRBV29-1 to TRBJ2-4; no clear D gene. Germline CDR1 reads SQVTM; CDR2 reads ANQGSEA. The CDR3 consists of 10 residues. Between the trimmed V and J ends, which lost 3 bases and 4 bases, there was a span of 1 base. CDR3 bases: TGCAGCGTTGAGAAAAACATTCAGTACTTC. This gives the protein CSVEKNIQYF.

This clonotype was detected a few times. V and J are TRBV15 and TRBJ2-4; either TRBD1 or TRBD2 may fit D (5 bases each). The CDR3 length is 19 residues. V was trimmed by 0 bases and J by 3 bases, leaving 21 bases between them. The germline CDR1 and CDR2 sequences are LNHNV and YYDKDF (reference sequence). The DNA for the CDR3 is TGTGCCACCAGCAGAGATTGGGGGACCTCCAAGGCAGTCAAAAACATTCAGTACTTC. This gives the protein CATSRDWGTSKAVKNIQYF.

The chain uses TRBV7-8 and TRBJ1-6; D may be TRBD1 (5 bases). Germline lookup yields CDR1 SGHVS and CDR2 FQNEAQ. With 0 bases removed from V and 0 bases from J, the gap between germline ends came to 9 bases. The length of the CDR3 is 17 residues. The CDR3 is CASSLAGTSSYNSPLHF. DNA for the CDR3: TGTGCCAGCAGCTTAGCAGGGACCAGCTCCTATAATTCACCCCTCCACTTT.

This clonotype was seen a handful of times. V is TRBV11-3 and J is TRBJ2-2; no clear D gene. V lost 2 bases and J lost 1, with 5 bases in between. The germline gives CDR1 SGHNT, CDR2 YENEEA. The CDR3 totals 14 residues. As DNA, the CDR3 is TGTGCCAGCAGCTTAAGGCAGAACACCGGGGAGCTGTTTTTT. This gives the protein CASSLRQNTGELFF.

V usage is TRBV20-1 and J usage is TRBJ2-2; 10 positions agree with TRBD1. Germline V gene sequence: CDR1 DFQATT, CDR2 SNEGSKA (reference sequence). V dropped 7 bases and J dropped 6; count of bases not matched to a gene: 8. The CDR3 sequence is 14 residues long. CDR3: CSVTTGGKAGELFF. Here the CDR3 DNA reads TGCAGTGTTACGACAGGGGGCAAGGCCGGGGAGCTGTTTTTT.

The chain combines TRBV7-2 with TRBJ1-2; a weak D match, TRBD1 (5 bases). Trimming left V 7 bases short and J 4 bases short, with 16 bases between. The germline V gene encodes CDR1 SGHTA and CDR2 FQGNSA. This CDR3 comprises 14 residues. As DNA, the CDR3 is TGTGCCAGCACACCTCGACAGACCCTCTATGGCTACACCTTC. Translation: CASTPRQTLYGYTF.

The chain employs TRBV7-6 and TRBJ2-7; 10 nucleotides agree with TRBD2. With V trimmed by 7 bases and J by 6 bases, 24 bases remained unmatched. In germline, CDR1 is SGHVS, CDR2 FNYEAQ. This CDR3 contains 19 residues. The CDR3 loop is CASTSGSFGGQLAGREQYF. CDR3 DNA: TGTGCCAGCACCTCAGGTAGTTTCGGGGGCCAACTAGCGGGACGCGAGCAGTACTTC.

A remark on this clonotype: Relative to the germline gene, one junction end is altered; a read error may explain this. The rearrangement uses TRBV3-1 and TRBJ1-1; TRBD1 is a possible D gene (5 bases). CDR3 length: 15 residues. Per germline, CDR1 LGHDT and CDR2 YNNKEL (reference sequence). The CDR3 coding sequence is TGTGACAGCAGCCAAGGTACAGGAATGAACACTGAAGCTTTCTTT. This translates into CDSSQGTGMNTEAFF.